This is a list of T cell receptor beta chains from one sample in a study of cytomegalovirus exposure and HLA in healthy donors. Only in-frame clones appear in the TCRdb table, and some are missing; sequencing was by immunoSEQ multiplex PCR. The listing contains 150,000 to 200,000 clones. Sequencing was performed on PBMCs. These receptor sequences come from a young woman in good health and CMV-seropositive. Both conserved end residues are part of each CDR3. Each record gives: D gene, V gene, J gene, CDR3 protein. A D gene is named only where the DNA matches it firmly.

d_call: NA
v_call: TRBV29-1
j_call: TRBJ1-4
cdr3_aa: CSVLTPQHNEKLFF

d_call: NA
v_call: TRBV6-5
j_call: TRBJ1-4
cdr3_aa: CASSYGRGRNEKLFF

d_call: NA
v_call: TRBV19
j_call: TRBJ1-4
cdr3_aa: CASSISRIRDRGEKLFF

d_call: TRBD1
v_call: TRBV6-5
j_call: TRBJ1-1
cdr3_aa: CASSYSTTGITEAFF

d_call: NA
v_call: TRBV28
j_call: TRBJ2-2
cdr3_aa: CASIPGTNTGELFF

d_call: NA
v_call: TRBV7-2
j_call: TRBJ1-5
cdr3_aa: CASSLYGGLGQPQHF

d_call: NA
v_call: TRBV29-1
j_call: TRBJ1-1
cdr3_aa: CSVAVDMDTEAFF

d_call: NA
v_call: TRBV7-2
j_call: TRBJ2-7
cdr3_aa: CASSSTAGKAYEQYF

d_call: TRBD2
v_call: TRBV4-2
j_call: TRBJ2-1
cdr3_aa: CASSQLAGDPYNEQFF

d_call: NA
v_call: TRBV10-3
j_call: TRBJ2-5
cdr3_aa: CAISDSRAQYF

d_call: NA
v_call: TRBV12-5
j_call: TRBJ1-1
cdr3_aa: CASGQDSLSSNTEAFF

d_call: TRBD1
v_call: TRBV25-1
j_call: TRBJ2-1
cdr3_aa: CASATGGHNEQFF

d_call: NA
v_call: TRBV18
j_call: TRBJ1-1
cdr3_aa: CASSLDMNTEAFF

d_call: TRBD2
v_call: TRBV6-5
j_call: TRBJ2-1
cdr3_aa: CASSFGTSGNNEQFF

d_call: NA
v_call: TRBV5-4
j_call: TRBJ1-6
cdr3_aa: CASSLYRENSPLHF

d_call: TRBD1
v_call: TRBV5-1
j_call: TRBJ2-7
cdr3_aa: CASSFEGGGEQYF

d_call: TRBD1
v_call: TRBV7-2
j_call: TRBJ2-7
cdr3_aa: CASSRRDSPYEQYF

d_call: TRBD2
v_call: TRBV7-3
j_call: TRBJ2-1
cdr3_aa: CASSPSSGGSTYNEQFF

d_call: NA
v_call: TRBV7-2
j_call: TRBJ2-2
cdr3_aa: CASSQKITHTGELFF

d_call: TRBD2
v_call: TRBV7-9
j_call: TRBJ2-5
cdr3_aa: CASSRERGGETQYF

d_call: TRBD2
v_call: TRBV18
j_call: TRBJ2-3
cdr3_aa: CASSPIWGLAAADTQYF

d_call: NA
v_call: TRBV30
j_call: TRBJ1-5
cdr3_aa: CAWSVSGNLNQPQHF

d_call: NA
v_call: TRBV7-2
j_call: TRBJ2-2
cdr3_aa: CASSLVGGLNTGELFF

d_call: NA
v_call: TRBV9
j_call: TRBJ2-1
cdr3_aa: CASSVARILSNNEQFF

d_call: TRBD2
v_call: TRBV6-6
j_call: TRBJ2-2
cdr3_aa: CASSSKTSFTGELFF

d_call: NA
v_call: TRBV6-5
j_call: TRBJ1-6
cdr3_aa: CASSSAGTYNSPLHF

d_call: TRBD2
v_call: TRBV19
j_call: TRBJ2-3
cdr3_aa: CASSPSGLAGGPFTDTQYF

d_call: TRBD1
v_call: TRBV5-5
j_call: TRBJ1-5
cdr3_aa: CASSNLTGASNQPQHF

d_call: TRBD2
v_call: TRBV5-4
j_call: TRBJ2-1
cdr3_aa: CASRPSGGPYNEQFF

d_call: NA
v_call: TRBV7-9
j_call: TRBJ1-5
cdr3_aa: CASSWTADQPQHF

d_call: NA
v_call: TRBV15
j_call: TRBJ1-1
cdr3_aa: CATSRDLGGPGAAEAFF

d_call: TRBD1
v_call: TRBV18
j_call: TRBJ1-1
cdr3_aa: CASSPQGARGTEAFF

d_call: TRBD1
v_call: TRBV5-1
j_call: TRBJ2-7
cdr3_aa: CASSWTTGGVDEQYF

d_call: TRBD2
v_call: TRBV7-9
j_call: TRBJ2-5
cdr3_aa: CASSFLLAGQQETQYF

d_call: TRBD1
v_call: TRBV5-4
j_call: TRBJ1-2
cdr3_aa: CASSLGQGDWGYTF

d_call: NA
v_call: TRBV7-9
j_call: TRBJ2-6
cdr3_aa: CASPPYSGANVLTF

d_call: TRBD1
v_call: TRBV7-9
j_call: TRBJ2-6
cdr3_aa: CASNSGQADSGANVLTF

d_call: NA
v_call: TRBV19
j_call: TRBJ1-4
cdr3_aa: CASSIPSQWGLRNEKLFF

d_call: NA
v_call: TRBV4-3
j_call: TRBJ2-2
cdr3_aa: CASSQGLITGELFF

d_call: TRBD2
v_call: TRBV9
j_call: TRBJ2-1
cdr3_aa: CASSYSNAGGNEQFF

d_call: TRBD1
v_call: TRBV5-4
j_call: TRBJ1-6
cdr3_aa: CASSQDRVYSSPLHF

d_call: NA
v_call: TRBV2
j_call: TRBJ2-5
cdr3_aa: CASGRLQETQYF

d_call: NA
v_call: TRBV2
j_call: TRBJ1-4
cdr3_aa: CASSYGATVNEKLFF

d_call: NA
v_call: TRBV2
j_call: TRBJ1-2
cdr3_aa: CASSELWGLSVGGYTF

d_call: NA
v_call: TRBV7-7
j_call: TRBJ2-3
cdr3_aa: CASSFEGGTQYF

d_call: TRBD2
v_call: TRBV4-2
j_call: TRBJ2-3
cdr3_aa: CASSQDRSRTSGGSDTQYF

d_call: TRBD2
v_call: TRBV9
j_call: TRBJ2-3
cdr3_aa: CASSSLAGVGTDTQYF

d_call: TRBD2
v_call: TRBV30
j_call: TRBJ2-5
cdr3_aa: CAWSNNGRAQETQYF

d_call: NA
v_call: TRBV4-1
j_call: TRBJ2-2
cdr3_aa: CASSFGTTGELFF

d_call: NA
v_call: TRBV2
j_call: TRBJ1-1
cdr3_aa: CASKSDINTEAFF

d_call: NA
v_call: TRBV2
j_call: TRBJ1-1
cdr3_aa: CASTTVRRSYTEAFF

d_call: NA
v_call: TRBV29-1
j_call: TRBJ1-2
cdr3_aa: CSSTEGYGYTF

d_call: NA
v_call: TRBV5-5
j_call: TRBJ1-1
cdr3_aa: CASSLYGVNTEAFF

d_call: NA
v_call: TRBV29-1
j_call: TRBJ1-3
cdr3_aa: CSVNTQGGGNTIYF

d_call: NA
v_call: TRBV28
j_call: TRBJ1-2
cdr3_aa: CAVRGYTF